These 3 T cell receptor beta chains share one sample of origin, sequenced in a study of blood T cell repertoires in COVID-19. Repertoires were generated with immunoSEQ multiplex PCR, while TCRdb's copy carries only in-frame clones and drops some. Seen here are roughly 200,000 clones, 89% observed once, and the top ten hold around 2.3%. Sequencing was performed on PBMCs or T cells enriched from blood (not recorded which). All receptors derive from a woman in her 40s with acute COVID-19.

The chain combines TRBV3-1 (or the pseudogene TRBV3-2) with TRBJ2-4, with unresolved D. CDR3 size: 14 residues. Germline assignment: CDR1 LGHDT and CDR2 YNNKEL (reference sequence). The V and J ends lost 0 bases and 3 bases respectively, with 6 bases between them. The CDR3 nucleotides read TGTGCCAGCAGCCAAGAGCAGGTCAAAAACATTCAGTACTTC. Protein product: CASSQEQVKNIQYF.

The CDR3 DNA sequence: TGTGCCAGCAGCCCCTGGAGGGAATCTTCCTACAATGAGCAGTTCTTC. It yields the protein CASSPWRESSYNEQFF. The chain carries TRBV5-5 and TRBJ2-1, with D tentatively TRBD2 (6 bases). V dropped 4 bases and J dropped 1 base, with 15 bases sitting between them. The germline gives CDR1 SGHKS, CDR2 YYEKEE (reference sequence). The CDR3 runs to 16 residues.

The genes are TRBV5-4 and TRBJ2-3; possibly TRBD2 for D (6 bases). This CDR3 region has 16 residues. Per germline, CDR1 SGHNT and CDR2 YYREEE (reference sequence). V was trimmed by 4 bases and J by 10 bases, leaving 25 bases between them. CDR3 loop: CASSIGPELANRAQYF. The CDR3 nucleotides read TGTGCCAGCAGCATTGGCCCTGAACTAGCTAATAGGGCGCAGTATTTT.